These 28 T cell receptor beta chains were sequenced from one sample in a study of blood T cell repertoires in COVID-19. The repertoire was sequenced with immunoSEQ multiplex PCR; TCRdb's copy has only in-frame clones and lacks some. The table has 31,000 or so clones, approximately 89% seen once. Sequencing was carried out using peripheral blood. These receptors came from a man older than 75 with acute or convalescent COVID-19.

J is TRBJ1-5 and V is TRBV10-2, with 8 bases identical to TRBD1. With 4 bases clipped from V and 7 bases from J, the junction kept 3 bases outside the gene matches. The V gene's germline CDR1 is WSHSY and CDR2 SAAADI. The CDR3 covers 13 residues. In nucleotides, the CDR3 is TGCGCCAGCAGTGGGGCAGGGGGCCAGCCCCAGCATTTT. This gives the protein CASSGAGGQPQHF.

The rearrangement joins TRBV28 to TRBJ1-2; 11 bases map to TRBD1. The CDR3 sequence is 14 residues long. Germline CDR1 reads MDHEN; CDR2 reads SYDVKM. V lost 6 bases and J lost 4; bases outside the gene matches: 4. The CDR3, as DNA: TGTGCCAGCAGCCCCGGGACAGGGGGCTATGGCTACACCTTC. Its protein product is CASSPGTGGYGYTF.

This chain joins TRBV19 and TRBJ2-2, with 9 positions matching TRBD1. Germline V lookup: CDR1 LNHDA, CDR2 SQIVND (reference sequence). The ends lost 3 bases at V and 3 bases at J; junction bases unmatched: 2. CDR3 size: 15 residues. Here the CDR3 reads CASSIGDRDTGELFF. DNA of the CDR3: TGTGCCAGTAGTATCGGGGACAGGGACACCGGGGAGCTGTTTTTT. Using reference TRBV19 and TRBJ2-2 for the parts outside the CDR3, the full variable domain is DGGITQSPKYLFRKEGQNVTLSCEQNLNHDAMYWYRQDPGQGLRLIYYSQIVNDFQKGDIAEGYSVSREKKESFPLTVTSAQKNPTAFYLCASSIGDRDTGELFFGEGSRLTVL.

The rearrangement joins TRBV6-4 to TRBJ1-5; possibly TRBD1 for D (6 bases). The germline V and J ends were trimmed by 2 bases and 2 bases, with 28 bases remaining between them. The germline CDR1 and CDR2 sequences are MRHNA and SNTAGT. The CDR3 runs to 21 residues. The CDR3 is CASSDHPWLSGTWKGNQPQHF. The CDR3 bases are TGTGCCAGCAGTGACCACCCTTGGCTAAGCGGGACATGGAAAGGCAATCAGCCCCAGCATTTT.

DNA for the CDR3: TGTGCCAGCAGCGCCCCACTATTAGCGGGGAGCTCCTACAATGAGCAGTTCTTC. It encodes CASSAPLLAGSSYNEQFF. V usage is TRBV7-9 and J usage is TRBJ2-1; 8 nucleotides match TRBD2. The CDR3 runs 18 residues. Germline trimming cut 5 bases from V and 0 bases from J; bases unmatched to any gene: 12. Germline V gives CDR1 SEHNR, CDR2 FQNEAQ (reference sequence).

V gene TRBV7-2 combines with J gene TRBJ1-3; D is possibly TRBD1 (5 bases). CDR3 length: 15 amino acids. V was pared by 1 base and J by 3 bases, with 10 bases between. Per the germline V gene, CDR1 is SGHTA and CDR2 is FQGNSA. The DNA of the CDR3 is TGTGCCAGCAGCTTAGGACTCGGGGGTGGAAACACCATATATTTT. The encoded protein is CASSLGLGGGNTIYF. The full variable domain, in which reference TRBV7-2 and TRBJ1-3 provide the parts outside the CDR3, is GAGVSQSPSNKVTEKGKDVELRCDPISGHTALYWYRQSLGQGLEFLIYFQGNSAPDKSGLPSDRFSAERTGGSVSTLTIQRTQQEDSAVYLCASSLGLGGGNTIYFGEGSWLTVV.

J is TRBJ2-1 and V is TRBV3-1 (or the pseudogene TRBV3-2); TRBD2 aligns across 15 bases. CDR3 length: 18 residues. The germline CDR1 and CDR2 sequences are LGHDT and YNNKEL (reference sequence). V was pared by 6 bases and J by 7 bases, with 13 bases of the junction left unmatched. The CDR3 coding sequence is TGTGCCAGCAGTCCAACCCCCGGGACTAGCGGGAGGAGGAATGAGCAGTTCTTC. This codes for CASSPTPGTSGRRNEQFF.

The V and J genes are TRBV4-2 and TRBJ2-7; TRBD1 might be the D (6 bases). Germline CDR1 LGHNA, CDR2 YNFKEQ. V lost 1 base to trimming and J lost 0 bases, with 7 bases between them. CDR3 size: 14 residues. The CDR3 loop reads CASSQGDNSYEQYF. CDR3 DNA sequence: TGTGCCAGCAGCCAAGGGGACAACTCCTACGAGCAGTACTTC.

The V call is TRBV24-1, the J call TRBJ2-2, with a weak D call TRBD2 (6 bases). Germline assignment: CDR1 KGHDR and CDR2 SFDVKD. V lost 5 bases to trimming and J lost 1 base, with 7 bases between them. The CDR3 has 14 residues. The CDR3 DNA reads TGTGCCACCAGTGGGGGAGGGAACACCGGGGAGCTGTTTTTT. As protein: CATSGGGNTGELFF.

This chain connects TRBV9 to TRBJ2-3; D unclear. The CDR3 extends over 17 amino acids. The V end was cut by 3 bases, the J end by 2 bases, with 19 bases between. Germline CDR1 is SGDLS and CDR2 is YYNGEE. CDR3 loop: CASSGIPQEPLTDTQYF. CDR3 coding DNA: TGTGCCAGCAGCGGTATCCCTCAGGAACCCCTCACAGATACGCAGTATTTT. Drawing the rest from reference TRBV9 and TRBJ2-3, the complete variable domain is DSGVTQTPKHLITATGQRVTLRCSPRSGDLSVYWYQQSLDQGLQFLIQYYNGEERAKGNILERFSAQQFPDLHSELNLSSLELGDSALYFCASSGIPQEPLTDTQYFGPGTRLTVL.

This chain connects TRBV19 to TRBJ1-4; possibly TRBD1 for D (5 bases). From germline, CDR1 is LNHDA and CDR2 SQIVND (reference sequence). V lost 4 bases and J lost 3, with 9 bases in between. The CDR3 extends over 14 amino acids. CDR3 nucleotide sequence: TGTGCCAGTAGTAGCCGGGACTCTAATGAAAAACTGTTTTTT. Translation gives CASSSRDSNEKLFF.

The chain joins TRBV5-1 to TRBJ2-1, with unresolved D. The CDR3 length is 15 residues. Trimming left V 4 bases short and J 0 bases short, with 11 bases between. Germline assignment: CDR1 SGHRS and CDR2 YFSETQ. The CDR3 DNA reads TGCGCCAGCAGCCTGACCTGGAGCTCCTACAATGAGCAGTTCTTC. As protein: CASSLTWSSYNEQFF.

This rearrangement joins TRBV29-1 to TRBJ2-1; 7 nucleotides match TRBD1. From germline, CDR1 is SQVTM and CDR2 ANQGSEA. The CDR3 totals 13 residues. Trimming at V came to 2 bases and at J to 9 bases, leaving 7 bases not matched to a gene. The CDR3 spells CSVEQTGKGEQFF. Written as DNA, the CDR3 is TGCAGCGTTGAACAGACAGGGAAGGGTGAGCAGTTCTTC.

This chain's CDR3 is CASSPRSAGRNEQFF. The CDR3 DNA follows: TGTGCCAGCAGCCCCCGATCGGCTGGGAGGAATGAGCAGTTCTTC. The chain joins TRBV6-6 to TRBJ2-1; D might be TRBD2 (6 bases). CDR1 MNHNY and CDR2 SVGAGI come from the germline V gene (reference sequence). The CDR3 length is 15 residues. The V gene lost 6 bases and the J gene lost 7 bases, with 19 bases spanning the gap.

In this sample, this clone turned up once. The gene calls are TRBV28 and TRBJ1-6, with 8 bases matching TRBD1. The trim removed 1 base at V and 7 bases at J, leaving 6 bases unmatched. The V gene's germline CDR1 is MDHEN and CDR2 SYDVKM. The CDR3 has 16 amino acids. CDR3 loop: CASSLLPGQENSPLHF. The CDR3 nucleotides read TGTGCCAGCAGTTTATTACCGGGACAGGAGAATTCACCCCTCCACTTT.

The chain recombines TRBV19 with TRBJ2-7; 9 nucleotides match TRBD1. This CDR3 spans 16 amino acids. The J segment lost 3 bases and the V segment lost 5 bases, leaving 11 bases of the junction unmatched. Germline V gene lookup returns CDR1 LNHDA and CDR2 SQIVND (reference sequence). The CDR3 coding sequence is TGTGCCAGTAGTGTCTTGGGACAGGGTAATGGCTACGAGCAGTACTTC. Translating it yields CASSVLGQGNGYEQYF.

The chain has TRBV30 and TRBJ1-2, with TRBD1 matching over 9 bases. V lost 1 base, J lost 4 bases, and 4 bases stayed unmatched. Per germline, CDR1 GTSNPN and CDR2 SVGIG (reference sequence). The CDR3 has 14 amino acids. DNA of the CDR3: TGTGCCTGGAGTGGGGACAGGGTTGGCTATGGCTACACCTTC. Its protein is CAWSGDRVGYGYTF.

The V gene is TRBV28, the J gene TRBJ1-5; D may be TRBD1 (5 bases). The CDR3 covers 13 residues. The V end was cut by 6 bases, the J end by 7 bases, with 13 bases between. Germline assignment: CDR1 MDHEN and CDR2 SYDVKM. CDR3 loop: CASSTSRGQPQHF. The CDR3 DNA reads TGTGCCAGCAGCACCTCTAGGGGACAGCCCCAGCATTTT.

V and J are TRBV5-1 and TRBJ1-1, with 8 bases aligning to TRBD1. This CDR3 region has 14 residues. The ends lost 4 bases at V and 5 bases at J; junction bases unmatched: 7. The germline CDR1 and CDR2 sequences are SGHRS and YFSETQ. CDR3 nucleotides: TGCGCCAGCAGCAGCACAGGGGGAGGAACTGAAGCTTTCTTT. It codes for CASSSTGGGTEAFF.

V is TRBV19 and J is TRBJ2-7, with 10 bases fitting TRBD2. Trimming took 4 bases from V and 1 from J; bases not matched to a gene: 4. The CDR3 is 15 amino acids. The germline CDR1 and CDR2 sequences are LNHDA and SQIVND (reference sequence). DNA for the CDR3: TGTGCCAGTAGTACCCGGACTAGCGGATCCTACGAGCAGTACTTC. The encoded protein is CASSTRTSGSYEQYF.

This sequence joins TRBV6-5 and TRBJ1-4; possibly TRBD1 for D (6 bases). The germline V and J ends were trimmed by 2 bases and 5 bases, with 15 bases remaining between them. The CDR3 covers 16 residues. Looked up from germline, CDR1 is MNHEY and CDR2 is SVGAGI. This chain's CDR3 is CASSYRYRGANEKLFF. The CDR3 DNA reads as TGTGCCAGCAGTTACCGTTACCGGGGGGCAAATGAAAAACTGTTTTTT.

The V and J genes are TRBV4-1 and TRBJ1-4, with no clear D. CDR3 length: 13 residues. Germline CDR1 is MGHRA and CDR2 is YSYEKL. V dropped 0 bases and J dropped 7 bases, with 6 bases sitting between them. The CDR3 DNA is TGCGCCAGCAGCCAAGAGCTGAGTGAAAAACTGTTTTTT. Translation gives CASSQELSEKLFF.

Here the CDR3 DNA reads TGTGCCAGCAGCCAAGATATTAGCGGGAACAAAAACATTCAGTACTTC. It encodes CASSQDISGNKNIQYF. The chain combines TRBV4-2 with TRBJ2-4, with 8 bases that match TRBD2. The CDR3 runs 16 residues. Trimming took 0 bases from V and 3 from J; bases not matched to a gene: 4. CDR1 and CDR2 (germline): LGHNA, YNFKEQ.

This clone was recorded only once. The chain couples TRBV10-3 to TRBJ1-1; a weak D match, TRBD1 (5 bases). The CDR3 is made up of 15 amino acids. The V end lost 1 base, the J end lost 1 base, and 10 bases lay between the germline ends. Germline V lookup: CDR1 ENHRY, CDR2 SYGVKD. CDR3 in DNA: TGTGCCATCAGTGAGTACCCTGGACAGAACACTGAAGCTTTCTTT. As protein: CAISEYPGQNTEAFF.

The chain couples TRBV30 to TRBJ2-2; 8 bases line up with TRBD1. Germline V lookup: CDR1 GTSNPN, CDR2 SVGIG (reference sequence). V lost 3 bases to trimming and J lost 4 bases; unmatched junction nucleotides: 4. The CDR3 totals 14 residues. The CDR3 protein is CAWRQGAGTGELFF. DNA of the CDR3: TGTGCCTGGAGGCAGGGGGCGGGCACCGGGGAGCTGTTTTTT. Filled out from reference TRBV30 and TRBJ2-2, the complete variable domain reads SQTIHQWPATLVQPVGSPLSLECTVEGTSNPNLYWYRQAAGRGLQLLFYSVGIGQISSEVPQNLSASRPQDRQFILSSKKLLLSDSGFYLCAWRQGAGTGELFFGEGSRLTVL.

The CDR3 DNA reads as TGTGCCAGCAGCCAAGGGGCTTGGGGGGAACGGGACACTGAAGCTTTCTTT. Its protein is CASSQGAWGERDTEAFF. V and J are TRBV3-1 (or the pseudogene TRBV3-2) and TRBJ1-1, with D perhaps matching TRBD1 (5 bases). Trimming stripped 1 base from V and 3 bases from J, with 18 bases between. The CDR3 is 17 amino acids. In germline, CDR1 is LGHDT, CDR2 YNNKEL (reference sequence).

The sample holds a few counts of this clone. The rearrangement links TRBV7-8 to TRBJ1-1, with D maybe TRBD1 (5 bases). Germline CDR1 reads SGHVS; CDR2 reads FQNEAQ. The germline V and J ends were trimmed by 5 bases and 1 base, with 17 bases remaining between them. The CDR3 covers 16 residues. CDR3 DNA sequence: TGTGCCAGCAGCACGGGACTTCTACGGGGGAACACTGAAGCTTTCTTT. This codes for CASSTGLLRGNTEAFF.

J is TRBJ1-2 and V is TRBV5-4, with D unresolved. The CDR3 runs 19 residues. V lost 1 base and J 1 base, leaving 23 bases between the germline ends. The germline gives CDR1 SGHNT, CDR2 YYREEE (reference sequence). CDR3 coding DNA: TGTGCCAGCAGCTTGTCGTGGTGGGGTACTGATGAGGGTAACTATGGCTACACCTTC. Its translation: CASSLSWWGTDEGNYGYTF.